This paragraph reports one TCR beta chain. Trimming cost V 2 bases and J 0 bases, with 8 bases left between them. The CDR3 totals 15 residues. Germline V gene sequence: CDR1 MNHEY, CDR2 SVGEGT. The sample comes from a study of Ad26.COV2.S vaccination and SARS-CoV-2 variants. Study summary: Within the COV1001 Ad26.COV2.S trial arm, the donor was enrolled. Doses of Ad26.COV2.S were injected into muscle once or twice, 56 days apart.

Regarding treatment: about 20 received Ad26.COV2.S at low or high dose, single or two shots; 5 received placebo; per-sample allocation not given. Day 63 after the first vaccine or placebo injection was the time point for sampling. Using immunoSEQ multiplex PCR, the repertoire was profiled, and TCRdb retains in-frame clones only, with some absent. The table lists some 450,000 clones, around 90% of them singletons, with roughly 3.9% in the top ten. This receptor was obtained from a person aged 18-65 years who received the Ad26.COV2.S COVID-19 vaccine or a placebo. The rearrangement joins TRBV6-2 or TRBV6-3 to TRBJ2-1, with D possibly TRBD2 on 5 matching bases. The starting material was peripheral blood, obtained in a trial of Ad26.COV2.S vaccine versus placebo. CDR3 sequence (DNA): TGTGCCAGCAGTTACCTGGGGAGCTCCTACAATGAGCAGTTCTTC. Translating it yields CASSYLGSSYNEQFF.